This is a list of T cell receptor beta chains from one sample in a study of control samples from healthy donors and cancer patients. The table came from immunoSEQ multiplex PCR; TCRdb's copy has only in-frame clones and leaves some out. The table shows 130,000 to 150,000 clones, with 93% occurring only once. The sample comprised blood. Receptor source: a man aged 18 to 30 in good health. CDR3s leave out the opening cysteine and the closing phenylalanine or tryptophan. The D gene is left open where the match is weak. Size is stated for part of the rows, as once, few or many counts, or as a class when the clone is expanded.

once,.,TRBV28,TRBJ1-1,ASSLAETTEAF
.,.,TRBV5-4,TRBJ2-6,ASSGRSSGANVLT
.,.,TRBV5-6,TRBJ1-3,ASSSNVAWVDSGNTIY
.,.,TRBV12-3/TRBV12-4,TRBJ1-5,ASSFDGNQPQH
once,.,TRBV7-3,TRBJ2-2,ASTQHPLDTGELF
.,.,TRBV27,TRBJ2-7,ASSFSPNRASYEQY
.,.,TRBV18,TRBJ1-1,ASSPSREGGEAF
few,.,TRBV15,TRBJ2-7,ATSPRLNAYEQY
.,.,TRBV21-1,TRBJ2-3,ASSKEDRATDTQY
.,TRBD2,TRBV9,TRBJ2-1,ASSVVASGSNEQF
.,.,TRBV2,TRBJ1-4,ASSELGAANEKLF
.,.,TRBV27,TRBJ2-2,ASSFKMVNTGELF
.,.,TRBV19,TRBJ2-3,ASTPEIAASSTDTQY
.,.,TRBV13,TRBJ2-1,ASSLGYAAEQF
.,.,TRBV7-8,TRBJ1-5,ASSLAGPGLRPQH
.,.,TRBV4-3,TRBJ2-7,ASSHGPSYEQY